The 26 T cell receptor beta chains below all came from one sample that was sequenced in a study of blood T cell repertoires in COVID-19. Here immunoSEQ multiplex PCR was the method, and the copy in TCRdb shows in-frame clones only, minus some. The sample carries some 240,000 clones, 80% to 85% recorded once. The source material was PBMCs or T cells enriched from blood (not recorded which). These receptors were obtained from a man aged 45-65 years who had recovered from COVID-19.

The CDR3 loop is CASSGDIPNYGYTF. CDR3 coding DNA: TGTGCCAGCAGCGGGGACATCCCTAACTATGGCTACACCTTC. This chain uses TRBV5-4 with TRBJ1-2; perhaps TRBD1 as D (6 bases). CDR1 is SGHNT and CDR2 is YYREEE in the germline V gene (reference sequence). This CDR3 spans 14 amino acids. Trimming removed 4 bases from V and 0 bases from J, with 10 bases in between. Variable domain in full (rest from reference TRBV5-4 and TRBJ1-2): ETGVTQSPTHLIKTRGQQVTLRCSSQSGHNTVSWYQQALGQGPQFIFQYYREEENGRGNFPPRFSGLQFPNYSSELNVNALELDDSALYLCASSGDIPNYGYTFGSGTRLTVV.

The gene calls are TRBV28 and TRBJ2-5; 7 bases map to TRBD2. The ends lost 7 bases at V and 5 bases at J; junction bases unmatched: 13. The CDR3 covers 15 residues. Germline V lookup: CDR1 MDHEN, CDR2 SYDVKM. CDR3 coding DNA: TGTGCCAGCACCCTTCTGACTAGCCCGGGGGAGACCCAGTACTTC. Protein: CASTLLTSPGETQYF. The full variable domain, completed using reference TRBV28 and TRBJ2-5, is DVKVTQSSRYLVKRTGEKVFLECVQDMDHENMFWYRQDPGLGLRLIYFSYDVKMKEKGDIPEGYSVSREKKERFSLILESASTNQTSMYLCASTLLTSPGETQYFGPGTRLLVL.

The genes are TRBV18 and TRBJ1-5; 9 bases align to TRBD1. V shed 2 bases, J shed 7 bases, and the junction held 6 bases outside the gene matches. The germline CDR1 and CDR2 sequences are KGHSH and LQKENI. The length of the CDR3 is 15 residues. The CDR3 spells CASSPKTGGEQPQHF. For the CDR3, the DNA is TGTGCCAGCTCACCAAAAACAGGGGGCGAACAGCCCCAGCATTTT.

This clone was counted only a few times. The chain carries TRBV3-1 (or the pseudogene TRBV3-2) and TRBJ2-3, with TRBD2 matching over 11 bases. This CDR3 spans 16 amino acids. After removal of 1 base from V and 5 bases from J, the junction contained 5 bases not matched to a gene. CDR1 is LGHDT and CDR2 is YNNKEL in the germline V gene (reference sequence). The CDR3 here is CASSQVAGGLVDTQYF. The CDR3 nucleotides are TGTGCCAGCAGCCAAGTAGCGGGGGGGCTGGTAGATACGCAGTATTTT.

This chain connects TRBV28 to TRBJ1-3; TRBD1 agrees at 8 bases. This CDR3 is 18 amino acids long. Germline V gene sequence: CDR1 MDHEN, CDR2 SYDVKM. V lost 2 bases and J lost 3; bases outside the gene matches: 12. CDR3 bases: TGTGCCAGCAGTTTAGACAGGGGAAATAGCCTCTTTGGAAACACCATATATTTT. It codes for CASSLDRGNSLFGNTIYF.

The V gene is TRBV10-3, the J gene TRBJ1-1, with D possibly TRBD1 on 5 matching bases. V was shortened by 7 bases and J by 1 base, with 10 bases between the two germline ends. This CDR3 spans 13 amino acids. CDR1 and CDR2 from the germline V gene are ENHRY and SYGVKD. The CDR3 region is CAINRDWNTEAFF. CDR3 sequence (DNA): TGTGCCATCAATCGGGACTGGAACACTGAAGCTTTCTTT.

This clone was seen more than once but under ten times. Other DNA sequences from this sample encode an identical CDR3 as well. The chain employs TRBV5-1 and TRBJ1-1; D is perhaps TRBD1 (6 bases). Trimming took 1 base from V and 2 from J, leaving 9 bases between them. Germline V gene lookup returns CDR1 SGHRS and CDR2 YFSETQ. The CDR3 length is 14 residues. CDR3 sequence reads: CASSLTGQNTEAFF. CDR3 DNA sequence: TGCGCCAGCAGCTTGACAGGGCAAAACACTGAAGCTTTCTTT.

V is TRBV13 and J is TRBJ2-7, with a possible D match to TRBD2 (6 bases). V was cut by 5 bases and J by 1 base, with 12 bases left in between. Germline V gene lookup returns CDR1 PRHDT and CDR2 FYEKMQ (reference sequence). The CDR3 totals 14 residues. CDR3: CASSPMDYSYEQYF. CDR3 nucleotides: TGTGCCAGCAGCCCTATGGACTATTCCTACGAGCAGTACTTC.

A single count supports this clone. The V gene is TRBV21-1, the J gene TRBJ1-2. TRBV21-1 is a recognized pseudogene. The CDR3 length is 14 residues. This CDR3 is CASSKGGGFYGYTF. For the CDR3, the DNA is TGTGCCAGCAGCAAAGGGGGGGGTTTCTATGGCTACACCTTC.

The V call is TRBV25-1, the J call TRBJ1-5; 9 bases are shared with TRBD1. Trimming cost V 6 bases and J 3 bases; bases outside gene matches: 3. The CDR3 consists of 14 residues. Germline CDR1 MGHDK, CDR2 SYGVNS. The CDR3 nucleotides read TGTGCCAGCAGGGGACAGGGTACCAATCAGCCCCAGCATTTT. As protein: CASRGQGTNQPQHF.

V gene TRBV6-4 combines with J gene TRBJ2-1, with D perhaps matching TRBD1 (5 bases). The CDR3 contains 15 residues. Germline CDR1 reads MRHNA; CDR2 reads SNTAGT. Trimming took 2 bases from V and 6 from J, leaving 14 bases between them. The CDR3 DNA follows: TGTGCCAGCAGTGACGGGCAGGGATGGGGCAATGAGCAGTTCTTC. Translation gives CASSDGQGWGNEQFF.

The genes are TRBV7-2 and TRBJ2-3; TRBD2 agrees at 8 bases. The CDR3 has 15 residues. V was pared by 5 bases and J by 0 bases, with 4 bases of the junction left unmatched. Germline loops: CDR1 SGHTA, CDR2 FQGNSA. CDR3 sequence: CASSNSGTSTDTQYF. The CDR3 DNA is TGTGCCAGCAGCAATAGCGGGACTAGCACAGATACGCAGTATTTT.

This rearrangement joins TRBV6-6 to TRBJ1-6; TRBD1 agrees at 7 bases. The CDR3 spans 16 residues. The junction had 9 bases not matched to a gene; V was cut back by 5 bases and J by 5 bases. Germline V CDR1 and CDR2: MNHNY, SVGAGI (reference sequence). The CDR3 region is CASSRSQGVDNSPLHF. CDR3 DNA sequence: TGTGCCAGCAGTCGATCTCAGGGGGTTGATAATTCACCCCTCCACTTT.

This chain connects TRBV23-1 to TRBJ1-1, with D possibly matching TRBD1 (5 bases). TRBV23-1 is an ORF, and what it does is uncertain. Trimming shortened V by 0 bases and J by 3 bases, and 8 bases separated the two germline ends. The CDR3 has 14 residues. The CDR3 DNA reads as TGCGCCAGCAGTCAATCGTGCAGGGACACTGAAGCTTTCTTT. Translation: CASSQSCRDTEAFF.

The chain recombines TRBV9 with TRBJ2-1, with D maybe TRBD2 (6 bases). Trimming left V 4 bases short and J 7 bases short, with 18 bases between. The CDR3 length is 15 residues. Germline CDR1 SGDLS, CDR2 YYNGEE. The CDR3 region is CASSFGTLPHNEQFF. In DNA form, the CDR3 reads TGTGCCAGCAGCTTCGGGACTTTACCCCATAATGAGCAGTTCTTC.

The chain has TRBV5-4 and TRBJ2-1; 9 nucleotides line up with TRBD1. CDR1 SGHNT and CDR2 YYREEE come from the germline V gene (reference sequence). V trimming: 5 bases; J trimming: 6 bases; junction bases outside the gene matches: 12. The CDR3 spans 16 residues. Written as DNA, the CDR3 is TGTGCCAGCAGTCCAACTTTACAGGGGGCGGGCAATGAGCAGTTCTTC. Translation gives CASSPTLQGAGNEQFF. Based on the CDR3 plus reference TRBV5-4 and TRBJ2-1, the full variable domain is ETGVTQSPTHLIKTRGQQVTLRCSSQSGHNTVSWYQQALGQGPQFIFQYYREEENGRGNFPPRFSGLQFPNYSSELNVNALELDDSALYLCASSPTLQGAGNEQFFGPGTRLTVL.

The rearrangement joins TRBV19 to TRBJ1-3; perhaps TRBD1 as D (5 bases). This CDR3 region has 14 residues. Germline V CDR1 and CDR2: LNHDA, SQIVND (reference sequence). Trimming took off 2 bases at V and 2 bases at J, with 7 bases between the two ends. CDR3 amino acids: CASSIKGAGNTIYF. The CDR3 coding sequence is TGTGCCAGTAGTATAAAAGGGGCTGGAAACACCATATATTTT.

The V and J genes are TRBV7-9 and TRBJ1-3; D might be TRBD1 (6 bases). Germline CDR1 is SEHNR and CDR2 is FQNEAQ (reference sequence). V dropped 5 bases and J dropped 4 bases, with 18 bases sitting between them. CDR3 length: 16 residues. This CDR3 is CASSTWAQGRGNTIYF. The DNA of the CDR3 is TGTGCCAGCAGCACGTGGGCCCAGGGGCGCGGAAACACCATATATTTT.

DNA of the CDR3: TGTGCCAGCAGCCGGTTCGAGGGTTCCTACGAGCAGTACTTC. Translating gives CASSRFEGSYEQYF. The gene calls are TRBV7-8 and TRBJ2-7; TRBD2 is a possible D gene (5 bases). This CDR3 spans 14 amino acids. Trimming took 5 bases from V and 1 from J, leaving 12 bases between them. Germline CDR1 reads SGHVS; CDR2 reads FQNEAQ. Supplemented by reference TRBV7-8 and TRBJ2-7, the full variable domain reads GAGVSQSPRYKVAKRGQDVALRCDPISGHVSLFWYQQALGQGPEFLTYFQNEAQLDKSGLPSDRFFAERPEGSVSTLKIQRTQQEDSAVYLCASSRFEGSYEQYFGPGTRLTVT.

This chain links TRBV5-1 with TRBJ2-5; 7 bases agree with TRBD2. Trimming took 3 bases from V and 5 from J; bases not matched to a gene: 7. CDR3 length: 14 amino acids. The germline V gene encodes CDR1 SGHRS and CDR2 YFSETQ. CDR3: CASSSGDYRETQYF. CDR3 coding DNA: TGCGCCAGCAGCTCGGGGGACTACCGGGAGACCCAGTACTTC.

V gene TRBV6-5 combines with J gene TRBJ1-5; tentatively, D is TRBD1 (5 bases). Trimming removed 3 bases at V and 0 bases at J, with 9 bases between. The CDR3 has 15 amino acids. The germline V gene has CDR1 MNHEY and CDR2 SVGAGI. CDR3 protein: CASSYQGDSNQPQHF. The CDR3 DNA is TGTGCCAGCAGTTATCAGGGCGATAGCAATCAGCCCCAGCATTTT.

The rearrangement links TRBV7-3 to TRBJ1-3; D is perhaps TRBD1 (5 bases). The V end lost 5 bases, the J end lost 4 bases, and 9 bases lay between the germline ends. Germline assignment: CDR1 SGHTA and CDR2 FQGTGA. The CDR3 consists of 13 residues. CDR3 sequence: CASSLWTGNTIYF. CDR3 coding DNA: TGTGCCAGCAGCCTGTGGACAGGAAACACCATATATTTT. The full variable domain, its missing parts supplied by reference TRBV7-3 and TRBJ1-3, is GAGVSQTPSNKVTEKGKYVELRCDPISGHTALYWYRQSLGQGPEFLIYFQGTGAADDSGLPNDRFFAVRPEGSVSTLKIQRTERGDSAVYLCASSLWTGNTIYFGEGSWLTVV.

The chain employs TRBV6-5 and TRBJ2-5; D is undetermined. Germline V CDR1 and CDR2: MNHEY, SVGAGI. With 5 bases removed from V and 5 bases from J, the gap between germline ends came to 12 bases. The CDR3 spans 13 residues. The CDR3 loop is CASSITGRETQYF. The CDR3 coding sequence is TGTGCCAGCAGTATCACGGGTCGGGAGACCCAGTACTTC.

The CDR3 coding sequence is TGTGCCAGCTCACCACAGGTGGGACAGGTCAATGAAAAACTGTTTTTT. It is translated as CASSPQVGQVNEKLFF. This chain connects TRBV18 to TRBJ1-4; 8 bases agree with TRBD1. Trimming cost V 1 base and J 5 bases; bases outside gene matches: 6. The V gene's germline CDR1 is KGHSH and CDR2 LQKENI. The CDR3 runs to 16 residues. The entire variable domain, with the rest obtained from reference TRBV18 and TRBJ1-4, is as follows: NAGVMQNPRHLVRRRGQEARLRCSPMKGHSHVYWYRQLPEEGLKFMVYLQKENIIDESGMPKERFSAEFPKEGPSILRIQQVVRGDSAAYFCASSPQVGQVNEKLFFGSGTQLSVL.

The chain combines TRBV15 with TRBJ2-1, with TRBD1 as a possible D gene (5 bases). This CDR3 has 15 amino acids. Trimming took off 1 base at V and 7 bases at J, with 14 bases between the two ends. From germline, CDR1 is LNHNV and CDR2 YYDKDF (reference sequence). CDR3 in DNA: TGTGCCACCAGCAGAGTTCAGGGAATGTCGAATGAGCAGTTCTTC. Translating gives CATSRVQGMSNEQFF.

The CDR3 reads CASSQAYRVGRIDTQYF. The CDR3, as DNA: TGTGCCAGCAGCCAAGCATACAGGGTGGGGCGCATAGATACGCAGTATTTT. V usage is TRBV3-1 (or the pseudogene TRBV3-2) and J usage is TRBJ2-3; tentative D call: TRBD1 (6 bases). This CDR3 contains 17 residues. The V gene's germline CDR1 is LGHDT and CDR2 YNNKEL (reference sequence). V was shortened by 1 base and J by 5 bases, with 19 bases between the two germline ends.